This T cell receptor beta chain was observed in a study of molecular identifiers for immune sequencing clone quantification. TCRdb re-called the PCR reads through MiXCR, storing one row per CDR3 protein. This repertoire shows some 65,000 distinct CDR3 sequences, around a sixth found once; its top ten account for around 1.5%. Points on this clonotype: Its antigen is currently unknown.

Trimming pared 5 bases from V and 0 bases from J, leaving 11 bases between. This CDR3 region has 15 residues. Looked up from germline, CDR1 is SGHTA and CDR2 is FQGTGA. Whole-study results and caveats: Effector cells kept over 99% of their molecules in clones above 20 RNA copies, while naive cells kept under 1% there.

The TCR was taken from a human donor in good health. Some libraries in this study had Jurkat cell RNA spiked in. The material sequenced was naive CD8+ T cells from blood, with Jurkat cell RNA spiked in. The subset denotes: FACS-sorted CD8+CD4-CCR7+CD45RA+ naive T cells. This chain uses TRBV7-3 with TRBJ1-3; TRBD1 is a possible D gene (5 bases). The CDR3 protein is CASSVDSSSGNTIYF. CDR3 bases: TGTGCCAGCAGCGTTGACAGCTCCTCTGGAAACACCATATATTTT. The variable domain in full, with the rest retrieved from reference TRBV7-3 and TRBJ1-3, is GAGVSQTPSNKVTEKGKYVELRCDPISGHTALYWYRQSLGQGPEFLIYFQGTGAADDSGLPNDRFFAVRPEGSVSTLKIQRTERGDSAVYLCASSVDSSSGNTIYFGEGSWLTVV.